One T cell receptor beta chain is described in this entry. CDR3 length: 14 residues. Per germline, CDR1 SNHLY and CDR2 FYNNEI. V was cut by 6 bases and J by 3 bases, with 12 bases left in between. This specimen belongs to a study of blood T cell repertoires in COVID-19. Study context: The samples span acute and convalescent COVID-19 from the United States, Italy and Spain. Sources were T cells, B-cell-depleted T cells, or PBMCs; the material itself was cDNA or gDNA.

Per the authors' pipeline: Reference gene primer amplification gave estimated nucleated cell counts. TCRdb's table, derived via immunoSEQ multiplex PCR, lists solely in-frame clones and lacks some. Clonal size and the V and J genes are those of that table, whereas D and trimming came from the DNA. This sample carries approximately 170,000 clones, about four fifths of them seen once, and the ten largest clones take 13%. Sequenced material: peripheral blood. J is TRBJ1-5 and V is TRBV2; D is undetermined. The source of this sequence is a man between 70 and 80 years old who had recovered from COVID-19. The CDR3 nucleotides are TGTGCCAGCAGCCGTCGGGAGAACAATCAGCCCCAGCATTTT. This sequence encodes CASSRRENNQPQHF.